The 18 T cell receptor beta chains below were found in one sample sequenced in a study of T cells in Graves' hyperthyroidism and ophthalmopathy. Amplified TCR beta CDR3 regions derived from RNA transcripts. The HTBI set primed first-round TCR CDR3 RT-PCR. TCRdb processed the multiplex PCR reads anew with MiXCR; each CDR3 protein has one entry. The repertoire has around 520,000 distinct CDR3 sequences, approximately 15% of them found once; the top ten carry less than 20%. Material: blood. Receptors were obtained from a woman under 30 with Graves' hyperthyroidism.

This clonotype has just a few counts. The V call is TRBV20-1, the J call TRBJ2-1; 10 nucleotides line up with TRBD2. Germline V CDR1 and CDR2: DFQATT, SNEGSKA (reference sequence). The CDR3 spans 15 residues. The V and J ends lost 3 bases and 5 bases, in that order; junction bases with no gene match: 7. The CDR3 here is CSARPWTSGHNEQFF. Written as DNA, the CDR3 is TGCAGTGCTAGGCCTTGGACTAGCGGTCACAATGAGCAGTTCTTC.

The V call is TRBV19, the J call TRBJ1-3; TRBD1 might be the D (6 bases). The germline gives CDR1 LNHDA, CDR2 SQIVND (reference sequence). The CDR3 totals 17 residues. The V end was cut by 4 bases, the J end by 0 bases, with 16 bases between. The CDR3: CASSTNGQFYSGNTIYF. The CDR3 bases are TGTGCCAGTAGTACAAATGGACAGTTCTACTCTGGAAACACCATATATTTT. Drawing the rest from reference TRBV19 and TRBJ1-3, the complete variable domain is DGGITQSPKYLFRKEGQNVTLSCEQNLNHDAMYWYRQDPGQGLRLIYYSQIVNDFQKGDIAEGYSVSREKKESFPLTVTSAQKNPTAFYLCASSTNGQFYSGNTIYFGEGSWLTVV.

The sample holds many counts of this clonotype. This chain links TRBV7-3 with TRBJ2-3, with D perhaps TRBD1 (5 bases). Germline loops: CDR1 SGHTA, CDR2 FQGTGA. The CDR3 covers 14 residues. V dropped 3 bases and J dropped 4 bases, with 11 bases sitting between them. CDR3 residues: CASSFLRDPDTQYF. The CDR3 coding sequence is TGTGCCAGCAGCTTCCTCAGGGATCCAGATACGCAGTATTTT.

In the case of this clonotype: A much larger clone differs by one base, so this may be a read error. The chain joins TRBV27 to TRBJ1-1; possible D gene TRBD1, 5 bases. The CDR3 is 12 amino acids. The V gene's germline CDR1 is MNHEY and CDR2 SMNVEV (reference sequence). CDR3 coding DNA: TGTGCCAGCAGTTTACCTCCAGGGCGGACTCTCTTT. It yields the protein CASSLPPGRTLF.

This clonotype was detected ten times or more. The J gene is TRBJ2-7, the V gene TRBV6-2 or TRBV6-3, with 9 positions matching TRBD2. V dropped 4 bases and J dropped 0; count of bases not matched to a gene: 7. This CDR3 is built from 16 residues. Germline CDR1 is MNHEY and CDR2 is SVGEGT. CDR3 region: CASSSTSGPSSYEQYF. The CDR3 DNA follows: TGTGCCAGCAGTTCGACTAGCGGCCCCAGCTCCTACGAGCAGTACTTC.

This clonotype was picked up many times. The chain couples TRBV6-2 or TRBV6-3 to TRBJ2-7, with 8 nucleotides matching TRBD2. V was pared by 5 bases and J by 3 bases, with 15 bases of the junction left unmatched. Germline V gene sequence: CDR1 MNHEY, CDR2 SVGEGT. The CDR3 spans 17 residues. The CDR3 region has the DNA TGTGCCAGCAGTCAACAATTGGCGGGAGGTCTCGGCTACGAGCAGTACTTC. Its translation is CASSQQLAGGLGYEQYF.

This clonotype was observed a single time. A much larger clonotype is one base distant, so this may be a read error. This chain connects TRBV9 to TRBJ1-3; D not certain. Germline V gene sequence: CDR1 SGDLS, CDR2 YYNGEE. CDR3 size: 13 residues. CDR3: CASSVEIGNIIYF. The CDR3 DNA sequence: TGTGCCAGCAGCGTAGAAATTGGAAACATCATATATTTT.

This clonotype has more than one count but fewer than ten. An end of the junction differs from the germline gene, which may be a read error. The rearrangement links TRBV12-3 or TRBV12-4 to TRBJ2-2; no clear D. The CDR3 is 15 residues long. The CDR3 DNA reads as TGTGCCGGCAGTTTAGTTGTGGGGTCCGCCGGGGAGCTGTTTTTT. Translated: CAGSLVVGSAGELFF.

At least ten counts were recorded for this clonotype. V is TRBV24-1 and J is TRBJ2-7; D gene uncertain. V lost 4 bases and J lost 0, with 9 bases in between. The CDR3 sequence is 14 residues long. Germline V CDR1 and CDR2: KGHDR, SFDVKD. CDR3 nucleotides: TGTGCCACCAGTGACCCTATTCTCTCCTACGAGCAGTACTTC. It specifies CATSDPILSYEQYF.

There are a few counts of this clonotype. It is likely a read error, because the conserved phenylalanine at the end of the CDR3 is missing. This sequence joins TRBV12-3 or TRBV12-4 and TRBJ2-7; D ambiguous. The CDR3 consists of 12 residues. Trimming cost V 3 bases and J 4 bases, with 7 bases left between them. The CDR3 loop is CASSFSGYEQYL. The CDR3 region has the DNA TGTGCCAGCAGTTTCTCCGGGTACGAGCAGTACCTC.

This clonotype was detected ten times or more. The genes are TRBV14 and TRBJ1-1; D unclear. Germline V gene data show CDR1 as SGHDN and CDR2 as FVKESK. CDR3 length: 21 amino acids. The V gene lost 4 bases and the J gene lost 0 bases, with 30 bases spanning the gap. The chain's CDR3 is CASSRTPKRISGGLLNTEAFF. The CDR3 nucleotides are TGTGCCAGCAGCCGTACACCCAAAAGAATTTCAGGCGGACTACTGAACACTGAAGCTTTCTTT.

This clonotype showed up just a few times. CDR3 sequence reads: CASGLGGSGNTIYF. The CDR3 DNA is TGTGCTAGTGGTTTGGGGGGATCTGGAAACACCATATATTTT. The V call is TRBV12-5, the J call TRBJ1-3; D gene unclear. Per the germline V gene, CDR1 is LGHNT and CDR2 is FRNRAP. The CDR3 is 14 residues long. Trimming cost V 1 base and J 1 base, with 5 bases left between them.

This clonotype came up a few times. The V and J genes are TRBV10-3 and TRBJ2-3; TRBD2 agrees at 10 bases. The germline V gene encodes CDR1 ENHRY and CDR2 SYGVKD. Trimming cost V 7 bases and J 0 bases; bases outside gene matches: 7. The length of the CDR3 is 16 residues. DNA of the CDR3: TGTGCCATCAACGGACTAGCGGATACTAGCACAGATACGCAGTATTTT. Its translation is CAINGLADTSTDTQYF.

The V and J genes are TRBV7-3 and TRBJ2-3; the D gene is possibly TRBD2 (5 bases). The CDR3 is 15 amino acids. V was pared by 0 bases and J by 6 bases, with 13 bases between. Germline lookup yields CDR1 SGHTA and CDR2 FQGTGA. CDR3 sequence (DNA): TGTGCCAGCAGCTTAACGTGGACTTTCACGGATACGCAGTATTTT. It codes for CASSLTWTFTDTQYF.

This clonotype was recorded many times. J is TRBJ2-7 and V is TRBV27; 7 nucleotides line up with TRBD1. CDR3 length: 14 amino acids. J lost 3 bases, V lost 4 bases, and 6 bases had no gene match. CDR1 and CDR2 from the germline V gene are MNHEY and SMNVEV (reference sequence). The CDR3 coding sequence is TGTGCCAGCAGTTCGGACAGGAGAAGCTACGAGCAGTACTTC. Amino acids: CASSSDRRSYEQYF.

This clonotype showed up just a few times. The V call is TRBV7-9, the J call TRBJ2-1; 12 bases line up with TRBD2. The CDR3 spans 16 residues. Per germline, CDR1 SEHNR and CDR2 FQNEAQ (reference sequence). V dropped 5 bases and J dropped 2; count of bases not matched to a gene: 4. Here the CDR3 reads CASSGGLAGPYNEQFF. The CDR3 DNA sequence: TGTGCCAGCAGCGGGGGACTAGCGGGCCCCTACAATGAGCAGTTCTTC. The whole variable domain, remainder taken from reference TRBV7-9 and TRBJ2-1, is DTGVSQNPRHKITKRGQNVTFRCDPISEHNRLYWYRQTLGQGPEFLTYFQNEAQLEKSRLLSDRFSAERPKGSFSTLEIQRTEQGDSAMYLCASSGGLAGPYNEQFFGPGTRLTVL.

V is TRBV3-1 and J is TRBJ2-7; possibly TRBD2 for D (6 bases). Trimming cost V 1 base and J 1 base, with 11 bases left between them. This CDR3 contains 15 residues. Germline CDR1 LGHDT, CDR2 YNNKEL (reference sequence). The CDR3 nucleotides read TGTGCCAGCAGCCAAGCTTGGGGGGAGTCCTACGAGCAGTACGTC. Protein product: CASSQAWGESYEQYV.

This clonotype was counted many times. The rearrangement uses TRBV29-1 and TRBJ2-7; TRBD1 matches at 7 bases. The ends lost 2 bases at V and 3 bases at J; junction bases unmatched: 7. Germline lookup yields CDR1 SQVTM and CDR2 ANQGSEA. CDR3 size: 14 residues. The CDR3 is CSVEYGQEDYEQYF. The DNA for the CDR3 is TGCAGCGTTGAATATGGACAGGAGGACTACGAGCAGTACTTC.